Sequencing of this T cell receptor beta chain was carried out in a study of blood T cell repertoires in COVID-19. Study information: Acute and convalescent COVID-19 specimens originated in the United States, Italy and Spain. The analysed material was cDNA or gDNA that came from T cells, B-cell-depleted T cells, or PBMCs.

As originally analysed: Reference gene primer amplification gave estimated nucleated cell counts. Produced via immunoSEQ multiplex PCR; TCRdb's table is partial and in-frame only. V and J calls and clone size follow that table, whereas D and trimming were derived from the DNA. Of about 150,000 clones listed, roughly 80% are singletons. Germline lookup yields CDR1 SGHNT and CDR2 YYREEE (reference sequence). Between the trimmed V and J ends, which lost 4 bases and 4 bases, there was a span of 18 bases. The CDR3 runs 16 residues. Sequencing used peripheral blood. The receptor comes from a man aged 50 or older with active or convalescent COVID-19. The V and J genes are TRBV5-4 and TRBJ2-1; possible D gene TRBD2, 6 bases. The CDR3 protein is CASSPRGGVGYNEQFF. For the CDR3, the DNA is TGTGCCAGCAGCCCGAGGGGCGGGGTGGGGTACAATGAGCAGTTCTTC.